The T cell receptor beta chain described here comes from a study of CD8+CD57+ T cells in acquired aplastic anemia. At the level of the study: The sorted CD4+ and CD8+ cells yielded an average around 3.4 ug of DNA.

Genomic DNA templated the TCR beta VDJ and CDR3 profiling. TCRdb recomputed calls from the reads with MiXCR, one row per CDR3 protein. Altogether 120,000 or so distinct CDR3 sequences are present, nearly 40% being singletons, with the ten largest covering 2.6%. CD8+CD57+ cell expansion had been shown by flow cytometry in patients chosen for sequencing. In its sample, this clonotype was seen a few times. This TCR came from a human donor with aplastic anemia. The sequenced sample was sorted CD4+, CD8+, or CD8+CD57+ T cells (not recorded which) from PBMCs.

CDR3 sequence (DNA): TGTGCCAGCTTACTAGCGGGGTACACCGGGGAGCTGTTTTTT. Its protein is CASLLAGYTGELFF. The chain combines TRBV12-3 or TRBV12-4 with TRBJ2-2; TRBD2 matches at 10 bases. The V gene end was trimmed by 8 bases and the J gene end by 3 bases; junction bases not matched to a gene: 3. CDR3 length equals 14 residues.